The T cell receptor beta chain under discussion was sequenced for a study of PD-1 blockade in classical Hodgkin lymphoma. The CDR3 is made up of 14 amino acids. V lost 2 bases and J lost 6; bases outside the gene matches: 6. Germline values: CDR1 SGHRS, CDR2 YFSETQ. Data came from immunoSEQ multiplex PCR; TCRdb stores just in-frame clones and leaves some out. Among about 40,000 clones listed, over 70% were seen once. Patients all relapsed after autologous stem cell transplantation, and there was variation in brentuximab vedotin exposure. The chain uses TRBV5-1 and TRBJ1-2; 8 bases are shared with TRBD1. The source was peripheral blood mononuclear cells (PBMCs), collected at baseline. This clonotype originated in a human donor with classical Hodgkin lymphoma. This CDR3 is CASSFGGQVNGYTF. The CDR3, as DNA: TGCGCCAGCAGCTTTGGGGGACAGGTTAATGGCTACACCTTC.